This T cell receptor (beta chain) appears in the sequencing data of a study of T cell repertoires in ileal Crohn's disease (dated by TCRdb to between 2018 and 2021). Broadly, across the study: The median duration of disease was approximately 8.3 years, and at the time of surgery about 35% of patients were active smokers. The TCR repertoire was analysed in about 60 patients with Crohn's disease drawn from a prospective multicentre cohort. The study sequenced about 180 mucosal samples from around 57 patients, taken at several locations on the surgical specimen and at postoperative endoscopy. All patients had surgery for a complication: stricturing disease in about 60% and penetrating disease in roughly 39%. Postoperative therapy was given to about half of the patients, with thiopurines administered to about a dozen patients and anti-TNF agents administered to under 20 patients. A Rutgeerts score above i0 was used to define endoscopic postoperative recurrence. The study was conducted in parallel with a multicentre cohort that was designed to identify predictors of early endoscopic recurrence following ileocolonic resection.

This clone was detected only a few times. Its target antigen remains unknown. No base quality values were provided; no much bigger clone lies one nucleotide off. To be eligible, patients had to be adults with ileal or ileocolonic Crohn's disease and an indication for ileocolonic resection. Whole ileal mucosal biopsies were kept frozen at -80 degrees C prior to DNA extraction. Genomic DNA was extracted from frozen whole biopsies using a TRizol-based method and was quantified with a NanoDrop 2000 spectrophotometer. The germline V gene yields SQVTM for CDR1 and ANQGSEA for CDR2. The CDR3 holds 12 amino acids from the cysteine to the phenylalanine. The only DNA kept is the CDR3, 36 bases in frame from the first base. The junction carries 6 bases between V and J, which are trimmed by 3 bases and 4 bases respectively. Five hundred nanograms of biopsy DNA per sample were submitted for commercial TCRB immunosequencing. A two-step, amplification bias-controlled multiplex PCR was used by Adaptive Biotechnology to amplify CDR3 regions from genomic DNA. The first PCR used primers for every V and J gene segment; the second PCR added barcodes and Illumina adapters. An Illumina instrument was used to sequence the CDR3 libraries. As for the authors' bioinformatics: The analysis used both the pipelines supplied by the vendor and custom analysis of the raw data in R/Bioconductor with R version 3.3.0. Clonality, ranging from 0 to 1, was calculated as the inverse of the normalised Shannon entropy of all productive clones. High-frequency clones were defined as the repertoire share of the top 100 clones, retaining only clones passing a 95% confidence test. The Simpson index measured repertoire diversity, and the Morisita-Horn index measured overlap between samples. The table was pulled from immuneACCESS by TCRdb, which kept in-frame rearrangements only. Such tables lose some clones; where checked, under half of the loss comes from unresolved V genes, and the rest has no known cause. That table supplies the V and J calls and clone size; D and trimming were determined from the DNA. The sample records hundreds of clones, 82% of which are singletons. The top ten clonotypes cover roughly 8.2% of the sample.

Overall study results and their limits: Endoscopic recurrence was found to be associated with higher high-frequency clone percentages at surgery, and recurrence was observed in all patients with clonality above 26.8% (18/57). A significantly higher proportion of clonal expansions was observed in active smokers at surgery than in non-smokers (about 25% vs 20%, p=0.02). Mucosal CD4 and CD8 T cells were sorted and sequenced only in a subgroup of patients, the size of which was not stated. More high-frequency clones were carried by sorted CD8 T cells than by CD4 T cells, suggesting that mucosal expansions were mainly CD8.

The clonotype comes from an adult with Crohn's disease. Sequencing input: ileal tissue. The chain couples TRBV29-1 to TRBJ1-4; the D gene cannot be named for sure. The CDR3 region has the sequence CSVEDFNEKLFF. DNA sequence: TGCAGCGTTGAGGATTTTAATGAAAAACTGTTTTTT.